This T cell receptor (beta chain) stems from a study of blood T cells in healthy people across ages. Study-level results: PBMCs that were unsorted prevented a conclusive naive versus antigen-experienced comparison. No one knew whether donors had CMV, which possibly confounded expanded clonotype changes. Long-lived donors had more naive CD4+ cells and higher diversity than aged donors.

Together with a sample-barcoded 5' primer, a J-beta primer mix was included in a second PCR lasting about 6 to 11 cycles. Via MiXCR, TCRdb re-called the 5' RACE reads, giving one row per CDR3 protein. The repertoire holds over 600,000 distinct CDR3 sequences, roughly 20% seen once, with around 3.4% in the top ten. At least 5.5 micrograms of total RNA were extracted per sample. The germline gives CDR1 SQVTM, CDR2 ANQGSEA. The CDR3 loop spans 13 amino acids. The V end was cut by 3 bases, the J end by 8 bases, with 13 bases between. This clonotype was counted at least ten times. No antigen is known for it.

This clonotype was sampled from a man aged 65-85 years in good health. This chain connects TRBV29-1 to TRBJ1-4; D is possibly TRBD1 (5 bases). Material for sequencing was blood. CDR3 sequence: CSVDGGVNEKLFF. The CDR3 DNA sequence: TGCAGCGTTGATGGGGGAGTTAACGAAAAACTGTTTTTT.